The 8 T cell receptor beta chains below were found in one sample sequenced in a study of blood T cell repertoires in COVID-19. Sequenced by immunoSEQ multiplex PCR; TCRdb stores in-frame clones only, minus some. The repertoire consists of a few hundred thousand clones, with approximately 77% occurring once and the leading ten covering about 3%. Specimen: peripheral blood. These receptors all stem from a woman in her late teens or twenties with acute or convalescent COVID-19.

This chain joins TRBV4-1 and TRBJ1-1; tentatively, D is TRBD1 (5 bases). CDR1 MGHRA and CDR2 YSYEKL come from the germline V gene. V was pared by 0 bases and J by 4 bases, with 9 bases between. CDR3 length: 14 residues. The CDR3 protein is CASSQDFGGTEAFF. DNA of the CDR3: TGCGCCAGCAGCCAAGATTTCGGGGGCACTGAAGCTTTCTTT.

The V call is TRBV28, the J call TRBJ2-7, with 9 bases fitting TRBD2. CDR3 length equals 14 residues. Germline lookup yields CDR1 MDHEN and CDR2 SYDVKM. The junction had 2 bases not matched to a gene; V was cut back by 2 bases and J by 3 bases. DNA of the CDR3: TGTGCCAGCAGTTTACTAGCGGGAATCTACGAGCAGTACTTC. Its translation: CASSLLAGIYEQYF.

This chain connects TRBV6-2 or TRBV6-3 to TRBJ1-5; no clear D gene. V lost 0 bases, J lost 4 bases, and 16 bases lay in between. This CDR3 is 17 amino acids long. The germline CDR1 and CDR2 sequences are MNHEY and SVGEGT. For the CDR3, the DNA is TGTGCCAGCAGTTACTCCCGCAGGTCGGGCGGGAATCAGCCCCAGCATTTT. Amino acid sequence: CASSYSRRSGGNQPQHF.

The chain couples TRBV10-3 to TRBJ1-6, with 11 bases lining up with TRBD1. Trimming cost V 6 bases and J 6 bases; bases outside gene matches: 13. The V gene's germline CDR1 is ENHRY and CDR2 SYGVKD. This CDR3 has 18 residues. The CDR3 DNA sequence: TGTGCCATCAGCCCCGGACAGGGGGCGGTAGGTGGTAATTCACCCCTCCACTTT. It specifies CAISPGQGAVGGNSPLHF.

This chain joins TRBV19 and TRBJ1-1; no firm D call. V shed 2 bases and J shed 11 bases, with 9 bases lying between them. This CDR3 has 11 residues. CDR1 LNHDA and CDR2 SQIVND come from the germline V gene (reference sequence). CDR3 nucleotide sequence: TGTGCCAGTAGTATATTGGGCTTGGCTTTCTTT. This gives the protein CASSILGLAFF.

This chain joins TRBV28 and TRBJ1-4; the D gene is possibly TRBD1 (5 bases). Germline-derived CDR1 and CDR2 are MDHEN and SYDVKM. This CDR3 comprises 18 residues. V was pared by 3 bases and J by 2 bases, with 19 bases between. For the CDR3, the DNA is TGTGCCAGCAGTTTTAACCCCGGATGGGGGGATACTAATGAAAAACTGTTTTTT. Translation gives CASSFNPGWGDTNEKLFF.

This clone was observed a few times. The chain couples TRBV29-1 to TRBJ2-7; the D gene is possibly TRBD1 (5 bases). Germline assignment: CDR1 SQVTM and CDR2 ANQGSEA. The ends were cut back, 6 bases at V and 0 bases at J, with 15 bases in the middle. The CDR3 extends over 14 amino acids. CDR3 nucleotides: TGCAGCGTCGAACCCGACAGAGGCTCCTACGAGCAGTACTTC. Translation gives CSVEPDRGSYEQYF.

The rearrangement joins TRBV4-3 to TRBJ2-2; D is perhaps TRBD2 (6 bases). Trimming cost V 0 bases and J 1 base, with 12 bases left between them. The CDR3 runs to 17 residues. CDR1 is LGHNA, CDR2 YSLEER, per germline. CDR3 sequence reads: CASSQDRGGENTGELFF. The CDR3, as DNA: TGCGCCAGCAGCCAAGATCGCGGAGGGGAGAACACCGGGGAGCTGTTTTTT.